This TCR beta chain was recovered during a study of CD8+CD57+ T cells in acquired aplastic anemia. CDR1 and CDR2 from the germline V gene are KGHDR and SFDVKD. V lost 4 bases and J lost 2; bases outside the gene matches: 5. The CDR3 runs 16 residues. Genomic DNA, the template, was used for profiling of the TCR beta VDJ and CDR3. TCRdb re-called the reads through MiXCR, storing one row per CDR3 protein. This sample yields about 200,000 distinct CDR3 sequences, of which over 55% are seen a single time; under 60% belongs to the top ten. Study observations and caveats: In CD8+ cells, Simpson's diversity showed no significant difference between patients and controls.

This clonotype was recorded many times. Antigen: not known. Only patients with CD8+CD57+ cell expansion on flow cytometry were chosen for sequencing. By the time of blood sampling, patients had still received no therapy. J is TRBJ1-3 and V is TRBV24-1; 9 nucleotides agree with TRBD1. The TCR was taken from a human donor with aplastic anemia. Sequencing was done on a sample of sorted CD4+, CD8+, or CD8+CD57+ T cells (not recorded which) from PBMCs. The CDR3 sequence is CATSEPQGAPGNTIYF. In DNA, the CDR3 is TGTGCCACCAGTGAGCCACAGGGGGCGCCTGGAAACACCATATATTTT.